This paragraph covers one TCR beta chain sequence. Its antigen is not identified. The DNA is left out, because the CDR3 cannot be placed on it with certainty; the CDR3 is given as TCRdb lists it. These data originate in a study of human T cells and chemical hapten exposure. The wider study: In the roughly 25-week study, patients were dosed weekly with diphenylcyclopropenone on the scalp throughout.

Inclusive of both ends, the CDR3 amounts to 8 amino acids. CDR1 SQVTM and CDR2 ANQGSEA come from the germline V gene. General study points: The study found that PT1 expanded TCR counts correlated positively with patch test score. Significantly more large CDR3 similarity clusters arose among expanded TCRs than among controls.

TCRdb itself ran the RACE reads through MiXCR, one entry per CDR3 protein. The profile shows 65,000 to 85,000 distinct CDR3 sequences, roughly 10% of them singletons. This sample's time point: patch test 1, 2 weeks after DPC sensitization. Treatment: therapeutic diphenylcyclopropenone sensitization with weekly scalp DPC. Blood draws preceded each patch test application. This sequence was found in an older woman with alopecia areata. Some clones in this sample may be carry-over from other donors' samples. Sequencing used whole blood, obtained in connection with sensitization to the hapten diphenylcyclopropenone (DPC). The rearrangement uses TRBV29-1 and TRBJ1-2; TRBD1, the D gene given by the table, was not confirmed from the DNA. The CDR3 region is CSVGTGIF.